The T cell receptor beta chain described here comes from a study of beta chain features in type 1 diabetes. Expressed TCRB transcripts were sequenced because the entire RNA isolate underwent reverse transcription. The data were produced by immunoSEQ multiplex PCR, yet TCRdb's version contains in-frame clones alone and is incomplete. The data contain roughly 450,000 clones, about 15% of them singletons. The ends were cut back, 7 bases at V and 6 bases at J, with 10 bases in the middle. This CDR3 has 11 residues. The TCR sequence derives from a man in his thirties or forties in good health. Sequencing was performed on naive CD4+ T cells from blood. V is TRBV23-1 and J is TRBJ2-7; D is unclear. TRBV23-1 is designated an ORF whose function remains uncertain. The CDR3 loop reads CASMTGREQYF. As DNA, the CDR3 is TGCGCCAGCATGACTGGGCGCGAGCAGTACTTC.